This section outlines one TCR beta chain sequence together with its context. Its antigen is unknown. These data belong to a study of T-cell memory formation after mild COVID-19. Regarding the study as a whole: The authors left the SARS-CoV-2 specificity of second-wave clones peaking on day 37 unconfirmed. Clones which contracted sat mainly in CM and EM if CD4+, and in EMRA if CD8+. Clones that contracted from day 15 to 85 were balanced CD4/CD8, while later expanders leaned CD4+.

CDR3 length: 15 amino acids. Trimming cost V 3 bases and J 1 base; bases outside gene matches: 6. Germline V gene data show CDR1 as SGHKS and CDR2 as YYEKEE (reference sequence). Libraries for TCRalpha and TCRbeta carried sample barcodes and unique molecular identifiers via 5'RACE. TCRdb ran MiXCR on the 5' RACE reads and lists one entry per CDR3 protein. The table shows over 350,000 distinct CDR3 sequences, with roughly 26% occurring only once. V and J are TRBV5-5 and TRBJ2-5; 7 nucleotides agree with TRBD2. This receptor was obtained from an adult woman who had mild COVID-19 (a few samples of this study predate the infection). Cell type and time point are not known. The sample was PBMCs or a T cell subset sorted from them (not recorded which). Here the CDR3 reads CASSSGGTPQETQYF. The CDR3 DNA is TGTGCCAGCAGCTCGGGGGGTACCCCCCAAGAGACCCAGTACTTC.